The source of this TCR beta chain is a study of CXCR3-negative and CXCR3-positive naive CD8 T cells. 5' RACE that incorporated UMI labels was used to prepare the TRB cDNA libraries. TCRdb re-analyzed the 5' RACE reads; it lists each CDR3 protein once, without DNA. This listing includes under 55,000 distinct CDR3 sequences. The CDR3 runs 16 residues. Germline CDR1 is MGHRA and CDR2 is YSYEKL. The chain couples TRBV4-1 to TRBJ1-1; absent DNA, TCRdb's TRBD1 call cannot be checked. The source of this sequence is a human donor in good health. Some clones in this sample may be carry-over from other donors' samples. The specimen was memory CD8+ T cells from blood. This chain's CDR3 is CASSQVPQGSVTEAFF.